What follows describes a single T cell receptor beta chain. In the original workflow: Estimation of nucleated cell counts was performed using reference gene primer amplification. Produced via immunoSEQ multiplex PCR; TCRdb's table is partial and in-frame only. For V, J and clone size, that table is used; D and trimming come from the DNA. The table lists hundreds of thousands of clones, 85% to 90% of them singletons. The sample originates from a study of blood T cell repertoires in COVID-19. Study at large: PBMCs, B-cell-depleted T cells, or T cells were the source of the cDNA or gDNA that made up the material.

Donors were grouped by their self-reported clinical history. Symptom resolution, clearance, or two negative PCRs marked donors in Cohort 3 as recovered. Germline loops: CDR1 MGHDK, CDR2 SYGVNS. V was trimmed by 6 bases and J by 5 bases, leaving 16 bases between them. This CDR3 is built from 14 residues. The V gene is TRBV25-1, the J gene TRBJ1-2; possible D gene TRBD1, 6 bases. This TCR derives from a woman under 30 who had recovered from COVID-19. The source material was PBMCs or T cells enriched from blood (not recorded which). CDR3 protein: CASRQTGSAYGYTF. The CDR3 DNA reads TGTGCCAGCAGACAGACAGGATCAGCATATGGCTACACCTTC.